The entry that follows covers one TCR beta chain sequence. Method: immunoSEQ multiplex PCR; TCRdb's copy keeps in-frame clones and lacks some. Of around 720,000 clones listed, 55% to 85% are singletons. This record belongs to a study of shared clonotypes between healthy human individuals. Germline CDR1 reads SGHAT; CDR2 reads FQNNGV. After removal of 5 bases from V and 4 bases from J, the junction contained 6 bases not matched to a gene. CDR3 size: 14 residues. The receptor was derived from a woman aged 25 to 39 in good health. V gene TRBV11-2 combines with J gene TRBJ2-7, with 9 bases fitting TRBD2. The sample taken for sequencing was memory CD4+ T cells sorted from blood. Described subset: CD45RA-negative fraction. The CDR3 nucleotides read TGTGCCAGCAGCCGTAGCGGGAGCGGGTACGAGCAGTACTTC. This codes for CASSRSGSGYEQYF.